This T cell receptor beta chain appears in the sequencing data of a study of technical replicates of blood from a handful of donors. Clones were read by immunoSEQ multiplex PCR, and TCRdb kept only the in-frame ones, dropping some. The table lists around 76,000 clones, about 90% of them singletons. Germline CDR1 ENHRY, CDR2 SYGVKD. Trimming stripped 4 bases from V and 6 bases from J, with 14 bases between. The CDR3 contains 14 residues. The rearrangement uses TRBV10-3 and TRBJ2-3; a weak D match, TRBD2 (6 bases). Specimen: T cells isolated from PBMCs. The TCR originated in a human donor in good health. The CDR3 DNA follows: TGTGCCATCAGTGTCACGGGAGCCTGGGATACGCAGTATTTT. It codes for CAISVTGAWDTQYF.